Listed below are T cell receptor beta chains from one sample, sequenced in a study of T-cell reconstitution after alpha-beta-depleted transplantation in children. TCRdb processed the PCR reads anew with MiXCR; each CDR3 protein has one entry. The sample comprises around 200,000 distinct CDR3 sequences, about 8.2% of which are singletons, and 35% to 40% rests with the top ten. Sequences were derived from PBMCs, mostly from graft donor cells, sampled 360 days after TCRalphabeta/CD19-depleted stem cell transplant. The receptor source for this set is a male patient aged 2-15 years who had a stem cell transplant for acute myeloid leukemia, so the T cells may come from the graft donor. CDR3s include the opening cysteine and the closing phenylalanine or tryptophan. The D gene is left open where the match is weak. Not every row has a clone size; where given, it reads once, few, many or a size class.

cdr3_aa cdr3_nt v_call d_call j_call clone_size
CASSPRVGSNQPQHF TGTGCCAGCAGTCCCAGGGTTGGTAGCAATCAGCCCCAGCATTTT TRBV6-5 - TRBJ1-5 many
CASSVGRPPTQETQYF TGTGCCAGCAGTGTGGGGAGGCCCCCAACACAAGAGACCCAGTACTTC TRBV25-1 - TRBJ2-5 many
CSALRDRSYEQYF TGCAGTGCTCTCAGGGACAGGAGCTACGAGCAGTACTTC TRBV20-1 TRBD1 TRBJ2-7 many
CASSFYFARLAGSGELFF TGTGCCAGCAGTTTTTACTTCGCAAGGCTAGCGGGCTCCGGGGAGCTGTTTTTT TRBV12-3/TRBV12-4 TRBD2 TRBJ2-2 many
CASSEFPSTDTQYF TGTGCCAGCAGTGAATTCCCCAGCACAGATACGCAGTATTTT TRBV25-1 - TRBJ2-3 few
CASLEGGNQPQHF TGTGCCAGCCTGGAGGGGGGCAATCAGCCCCAGCATTTT TRBV21-1 - TRBJ1-5 -
CSVGGQVYEQYF TGCAGCGTTGGGGGACAGGTCTACGAGCAGTACTTC TRBV29-1 TRBD1 TRBJ2-7 -
CASSSGVDYGYTF TGTGCCAGCAGCTCAGGGGTTGACTATGGCTACACCTTC TRBV7-2 - TRBJ1-2 few
CSGGSNGWPYGYTF TGCAGCGGCGGGTCGAACGGGTGGCCCTATGGCTACACCTTC TRBV29-1 - TRBJ1-2 -
CASSGLASYNEQFF TGTGCCAGCAGCGGACTAGCCTCCTACAATGAGCAGTTCTTC TRBV5-5 TRBD2 TRBJ2-1 many
CSARVWQFLYTF TGCAGTGCTAGAGTATGGCAGTTCTTATACACCTTC TRBV20-1 - TRBJ1-2 many
CASSPLGPVLKTQYF TGTGCCAGCAGCCCCCTAGGCCCCGTCCTGAAGACCCAGTACTTC TRBV12-3/TRBV12-4 - TRBJ2-5 -
CSARLPRAPYEQYF TGCAGTGCTAGGCTGCCCAGGGCCCCCTACGAGCAGTACTTC TRBV20-1 - TRBJ2-7 -
CASSRNLGLAGVGNEQFF TGTGCCAGCAGCCGGAACTTAGGACTAGCGGGAGTAGGCAATGAGCAGTTCTTC TRBV3-1 TRBD2 TRBJ2-1 -
CASRPQESDYGYTF TGTGCCAGCAGACCTCAGGAATCTGACTATGGCTACACCTTC TRBV12-3/TRBV12-4 - TRBJ1-2 few
CATSDSPGQGNTGELFF TGTGCCACCAGTGATTCTCCGGGACAGGGAAACACCGGGGAGCTGTTTTTT TRBV24-1 TRBD1 TRBJ2-2 many